The 29 T cell receptor beta chains below all came from one sample that was sequenced in a study of memory B cells and T cells in multiple sclerosis. TCRdb keeps only in-frame clones here, not all; method: immunoSEQ multiplex PCR. The profile shows roughly 45,000 clones, over 75% of them singletons. After stimulus-free culture, autoproliferating CFSE-dim and non-proliferating CFSE-high T cells were sequenced separately. About 50 million CFSE-labeled PBMCs were cultured around seven days unstimulated, then replicate wells were pooled. For these TCRs, the target antigens are not known. Material for sequencing was PBMCs from blood kept in culture. These receptors came from a human donor with multiple sclerosis.

The chain combines TRBV28 with TRBJ1-5, with D perhaps TRBD1 (5 bases). Trimming cost V 3 bases and J 4 bases, with 13 bases left between them. Germline loops: CDR1 MDHEN, CDR2 SYDVKM. The CDR3 is 15 amino acids. This chain's CDR3 is CASSFPAGRNQPQHF. CDR3 bases: TGTGCCAGCAGTTTTCCGGCAGGGAGGAATCAGCCCCAGCATTTT.

The V and J genes are TRBV5-1 and TRBJ1-6; TRBD1 might be the D (5 bases). The germline gives CDR1 SGHRS, CDR2 YFSETQ. The CDR3 covers 16 residues. Deletions cut 3 bases from V and 9 bases from J, with 19 bases between. CDR3 in amino acids: CASSWGIPGSGSPLHF. For the CDR3, the DNA is TGCGCCAGCAGCTGGGGGATTCCAGGGTCGGGTTCACCCCTCCACTTT.

The rearrangement joins TRBV6-6 to TRBJ2-2; D perhaps matches TRBD1 (6 bases). The CDR3 is 16 residues long. V gave up 6 bases and J gave up 4 bases, with 18 bases separating them. The germline CDR1 and CDR2 sequences are MNHNY and SVGAGI (reference sequence). The CDR3 DNA follows: TGTGCCAGCAGATTTTTCCGGGACACTTTCACCGGGGAGCTGTTTTTT. As protein: CASRFFRDTFTGELFF.

The chain uses TRBV9 and TRBJ1-2; a weak D match, TRBD1 (6 bases). CDR1 SGDLS and CDR2 YYNGEE come from the germline V gene. The V end lost 0 bases, the J end lost 4 bases, and 13 bases lay between the germline ends. CDR3 length equals 15 residues. CDR3 DNA sequence: TGTGCCAGCAGCGTAGGTACAGGGCTGTCCTATGGCTACACCTTC. Its protein product is CASSVGTGLSYGYTF. Complete variable domain (other parts from reference TRBV9 and TRBJ1-2): DSGVTQTPKHLITATGQRVTLRCSPRSGDLSVYWYQQSLDQGLQFLIQYYNGEERAKGNILERFSAQQFPDLHSELNLSSLELGDSALYFCASSVGTGLSYGYTFGSGTRLTVV.

The V call is TRBV7-9, the J call TRBJ1-2; D remains unclear. The CDR3 is 13 amino acids. V lost 3 bases to trimming and J lost 6 bases, with 11 bases between them. CDR1 SEHNR and CDR2 FQNEAQ come from the germline V gene (reference sequence). The CDR3 sequence is CASSFPNRDGYTF. DNA of the CDR3: TGTGCCAGCAGCTTCCCGAATCGAGATGGCTACACCTTC.

The chain links TRBV20-1 to TRBJ1-2, with 10 positions matching TRBD1. The CDR3 totals 11 residues. With 7 bases clipped from V and 8 bases from J, the junction kept 4 bases outside the gene matches. From germline, CDR1 is DFQATT and CDR2 SNEGSKA (reference sequence). The CDR3 region is CSGDRGRGYTF. CDR3 sequence (DNA): TGCAGTGGTGACAGGGGGCGAGGCTACACCTTC.

The V gene is TRBV7-2, the J gene TRBJ2-3; 9 bases are shared with TRBD2. The CDR3 runs 15 residues. CDR1 SGHTA and CDR2 FQGNSA come from the germline V gene. Trimming took 5 bases from V and 1 from J; bases not matched to a gene: 4. The CDR3 region is CASSITSGRTDTQYF. In nucleotides, the CDR3 is TGTGCCAGCAGCATCACTAGCGGGCGCACAGATACGCAGTATTTT.

The chain is built from TRBV11-2 and TRBJ2-7, with 8 nucleotides matching TRBD2. Germline V gene data show CDR1 as SGHAT and CDR2 as FQNNGV. The CDR3 totals 15 residues. With V trimmed by 1 base and J by 2 bases, 4 bases remained unmatched. CDR3 in amino acids: CASSLGGLGPYEQYF. In DNA form, the CDR3 reads TGTGCCAGCAGCTTAGGGGGACTAGGCCCCTACGAGCAGTACTTC.

This chain connects TRBV27 to TRBJ2-4; D call uncertain. Trimming pared 3 bases from V and 9 bases from J, leaving 15 bases between. CDR1 and CDR2 (germline): MNHEY, SMNVEV (reference sequence). The CDR3 runs to 14 residues. The CDR3 DNA sequence: TGTGCCAGCAGTTTTTTGGGTGTGTCGGGCATTCAGTACTTC. Translated, it gives CASSFLGVSGIQYF.

This clone was found a few times. The chain recombines TRBV18 with TRBJ1-2; D gene uncertain. V gave up 6 bases and J gave up 2 bases, with 4 bases separating them. This CDR3 region has 11 residues. CDR1 is KGHSH, CDR2 LQKENI, per germline. The DNA for the CDR3 is TGTGCCAGCTCCCCCAACTATGGCTACACCTTC. Translation: CASSPNYGYTF.

The rearrangement joins TRBV30 to TRBJ2-5; D is ambiguous. Looked up from germline, CDR1 is GTSNPN and CDR2 is SVGIG (reference sequence). V was pared by 3 bases and J by 1 base, with 6 bases between. The CDR3 spans 12 residues. This CDR3 reads CAWSASQETQYF. CDR3 DNA: TGTGCCTGGAGCGCGAGCCAAGAGACCCAGTACTTC.

The rearrangement joins TRBV6-5 to TRBJ1-2; D gene ambiguous. Trimming took off 5 bases at V and 4 bases at J, with 8 bases between the two ends. The CDR3 is 12 amino acids. The germline V gene encodes CDR1 MNHEY and CDR2 SVGAGI. CDR3 amino acids: CASSPAPYGYTF. CDR3 sequence (DNA): TGTGCCAGCAGTCCGGCCCCCTATGGCTACACCTTC.

This chain joins TRBV5-1 and TRBJ2-5; D ambiguous. The CDR3 is 13 residues long. Germline CDR1 SGHRS, CDR2 YFSETQ. V dropped 4 bases and J dropped 5 bases, with 12 bases sitting between them. The CDR3 sequence: CASSPDGSETQYF. CDR3 sequence (DNA): TGCGCCAGCAGCCCGGACGGGTCGGAGACCCAGTACTTC.

The chain is built from TRBV5-6 and TRBJ1-6, with 11 bases matching TRBD1. CDR3 size: 18 residues. Trimming took 0 bases from V and 10 from J; bases not matched to a gene: 12. Germline V gene sequence: CDR1 SGHDT, CDR2 YYEEEE. The CDR3: CASSLAGWGQGGGSPLHF. CDR3 DNA sequence: TGTGCCAGCAGCTTGGCCGGTTGGGGACAGGGGGGAGGATCACCCCTCCACTTT.

The rearrangement joins TRBV28 to TRBJ2-5; a possible D gene is TRBD2 (7 bases). CDR1 and CDR2 from the germline V gene are MDHEN and SYDVKM. The CDR3 covers 16 residues. V lost 10 bases to trimming and J lost 5 bases, with 26 bases between them. Written as DNA, the CDR3 is TGTGCCACCCCCCCAGAAAGGGGGGGCACTGTGGAGACCCAGTACTTC. The encoded protein is CATPPERGGTVETQYF.

This sequence joins TRBV7-2 and TRBJ2-5; D ambiguous. V lost 3 bases and J lost 3, with 8 bases in between. The germline CDR1 and CDR2 sequences are SGHTA and FQGNSA. This CDR3 is built from 13 residues. CDR3 in DNA: TGTGCCAGCAGCTTTCCCTCTAAAGAGACCCAGTACTTC. As protein: CASSFPSKETQYF.

This clone was recorded once. The rearrangement links TRBV5-1 to TRBJ1-6, with 8 bases fitting TRBD1. V shed 0 bases and J 6 bases; nucleotides not matched to a gene: 11. The CDR3 is 18 residues long. Germline V gene lookup returns CDR1 SGHRS and CDR2 YFSETQ. CDR3 bases: TGCGCCAGCAGCTTGGCGGGGATCTCAGGGGGCTTTAATTCACCCCTCCACTTT. This sequence encodes CASSLAGISGGFNSPLHF.

The V call is TRBV6-5, the J call TRBJ2-7, with D tentatively TRBD2 (6 bases). The germline CDR1 and CDR2 sequences are MNHEY and SVGAGI. V lost 5 bases, J lost 2 bases, and 10 bases lay in between. The CDR3 extends over 13 amino acids. The CDR3: CASSAGPTYEQYF. The CDR3 DNA is TGTGCCAGCAGTGCGGGGCCCACCTACGAGCAGTACTTC.

V usage is TRBV15 and J usage is TRBJ2-5; the D call may be TRBD1 or TRBD2 (6 bases each). This CDR3 contains 17 residues. The V gene lost 8 bases and the J gene lost 2 bases, with 24 bases spanning the gap. Germline CDR1 and CDR2: LNHNV and YYDKDF (reference sequence). The CDR3 nucleotides are TGTGCCACCTCGAGGGGGGTTTCGGGATACCAACAAGAGACCCAGTACTTC. Translation: CATSRGVSGYQQETQYF.

The CDR3, as DNA: TGTGCCAGCAGCCCGACAGGGGGCACTGGAAACACCATATATTTT. Amino acid sequence: CASSPTGGTGNTIYF. V is TRBV5-6 and J is TRBJ1-3, with 10 bases matching TRBD1. The germline CDR1 and CDR2 sequences are SGHDT and YYEEEE. The CDR3 is 15 amino acids. Trimming took 4 bases from V and 2 from J; bases not matched to a gene: 3.

The chain carries TRBV9 and TRBJ2-4; 9 bases agree with TRBD1. Trimming cost V 2 bases and J 7 bases; bases outside gene matches: 19. The germline V gene encodes CDR1 SGDLS and CDR2 YYNGEE. The CDR3 is made up of 19 amino acids. As DNA, the CDR3 is TGTGCCAGCAGCGTGGGTTTTGGTGGGTTGGACAGGGGCAGCAACATTCAGTACTTC. It translates to CASSVGFGGLDRGSNIQYF.

This chain uses TRBV7-6 with TRBJ1-3, with 8 bases matching TRBD1. The V segment lost 5 bases and the J segment 2 bases; nucleotides outside the gene matches: 2. The CDR3 runs 14 residues. Germline CDR1 reads SGHVS; CDR2 reads FNYEAQ. The CDR3 protein is CASSPGQAGNTIYF. CDR3 nucleotides: TGTGCCAGCAGCCCGGGACAGGCTGGAAACACCATATATTTT.

This clone has just a few counts. This sequence joins TRBV7-2 and TRBJ1-4, with 7 bases that match TRBD1. J lost 7 bases, V lost 5 bases, and 13 bases had no gene match. Germline values: CDR1 SGHTA, CDR2 FQGNSA. The CDR3 length is 16 residues. Here the CDR3 DNA reads TGTGCCAGCAGCCCGTCATCGACAGGGTTATCTGAAAAACTGTTTTTT. This translates into CASSPSSTGLSEKLFF.

The gene calls are TRBV14 and TRBJ2-2, with 8 bases matching TRBD1. V shed 3 bases and J 5 bases; nucleotides not matched to a gene: 5. From germline, CDR1 is SGHDN and CDR2 FVKESK. CDR3 length: 15 residues. Here the CDR3 DNA reads TGTGCCAGCAGCCAGAGACAGGGGTGGACCGGGGAGCTGTTTTTT. This translates into CASSQRQGWTGELFF.

The V and J genes are TRBV4-3 and TRBJ1-1; D is undetermined. Deletions cut 4 bases from V and 1 base from J, with 7 bases between. The CDR3 extends over 13 amino acids. The germline gives CDR1 LGHNA, CDR2 YSLEER. The CDR3 DNA reads TGCGCCAGCAGCCTCGAACCGAACACTGAAGCTTTCTTT. Amino acids: CASSLEPNTEAFF.

The chain couples TRBV4-1 to TRBJ2-6; no reliable D call. V lost 1 base to trimming and J lost 0 bases, with 10 bases between them. The CDR3 length is 17 residues. Germline CDR1 and CDR2: MGHRA and YSYEKL. Here the CDR3 DNA reads TGCGCCAGCAGCCAAGCCCTCGGCGGCTCTGGGGCCAACGTCCTGACTTTC. Encoded protein: CASSQALGGSGANVLTF.

About this clone itself: This same CDR3 is encoded by further DNA sequences in the sample. As DNA, the CDR3 is TGTGCCAGCAGCCTCTACACCGGGGAGCTGTTTTTT. Amino acid sequence: CASSLYTGELFF. The chain carries TRBV5-4 and TRBJ2-2, with D uncertain. Trimming took 4 bases from V and 3 from J, leaving 4 bases between them. The CDR3 has 12 amino acids. Per germline, CDR1 SGHNT and CDR2 YYREEE (reference sequence). The full variable domain, with the rest looked up from reference TRBV5-4 and TRBJ2-2, is ETGVTQSPTHLIKTRGQQVTLRCSSQSGHNTVSWYQQALGQGPQFIFQYYREEENGRGNFPPRFSGLQFPNYSSELNVNALELDDSALYLCASSLYTGELFFGEGSRLTVL.

This clone was seen more than once but under ten times. V usage is TRBV5-5 and J usage is TRBJ2-1; TRBD2 agrees at 10 bases. This CDR3 comprises 13 residues. V lost 2 bases and J lost 12; bases outside the gene matches: 5. CDR1 and CDR2 from the germline V gene are SGHKS and YYEKEE (reference sequence). The CDR3 sequence: CASSFRTSGGQFF. DNA of the CDR3: TGTGCCAGCAGCTTTAGGACTAGCGGTGGGCAGTTCTTC.

V gene TRBV14 combines with J gene TRBJ2-3; no firm D call. CDR1 and CDR2 from the germline V gene are SGHDN and FVKESK. The CDR3 consists of 16 residues. The V and J ends lost 4 bases and 2 bases respectively, with 16 bases between them. Written as DNA, the CDR3 is TGTGCCAGCAGCCCCGGTAAGGTGGTGGTCACAGATACGCAGTATTTT. Its translation: CASSPGKVVVTDTQYF.